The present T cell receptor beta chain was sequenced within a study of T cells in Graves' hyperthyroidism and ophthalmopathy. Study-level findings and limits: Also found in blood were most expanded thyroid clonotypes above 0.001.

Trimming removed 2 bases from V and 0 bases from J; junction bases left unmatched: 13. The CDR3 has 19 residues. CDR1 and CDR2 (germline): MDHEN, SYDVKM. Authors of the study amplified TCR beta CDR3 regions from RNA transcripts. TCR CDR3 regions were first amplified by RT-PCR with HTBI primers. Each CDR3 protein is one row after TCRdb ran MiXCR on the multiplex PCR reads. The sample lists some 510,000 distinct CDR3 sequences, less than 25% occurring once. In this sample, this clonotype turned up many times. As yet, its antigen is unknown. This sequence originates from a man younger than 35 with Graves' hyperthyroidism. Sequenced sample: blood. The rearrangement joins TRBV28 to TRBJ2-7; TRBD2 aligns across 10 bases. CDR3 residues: CASSLDVASGGLSSYEQYF. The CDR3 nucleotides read TGTGCCAGCAGTTTAGATGTGGCTAGCGGGGGCCTTAGCTCCTACGAGCAGTACTTC.